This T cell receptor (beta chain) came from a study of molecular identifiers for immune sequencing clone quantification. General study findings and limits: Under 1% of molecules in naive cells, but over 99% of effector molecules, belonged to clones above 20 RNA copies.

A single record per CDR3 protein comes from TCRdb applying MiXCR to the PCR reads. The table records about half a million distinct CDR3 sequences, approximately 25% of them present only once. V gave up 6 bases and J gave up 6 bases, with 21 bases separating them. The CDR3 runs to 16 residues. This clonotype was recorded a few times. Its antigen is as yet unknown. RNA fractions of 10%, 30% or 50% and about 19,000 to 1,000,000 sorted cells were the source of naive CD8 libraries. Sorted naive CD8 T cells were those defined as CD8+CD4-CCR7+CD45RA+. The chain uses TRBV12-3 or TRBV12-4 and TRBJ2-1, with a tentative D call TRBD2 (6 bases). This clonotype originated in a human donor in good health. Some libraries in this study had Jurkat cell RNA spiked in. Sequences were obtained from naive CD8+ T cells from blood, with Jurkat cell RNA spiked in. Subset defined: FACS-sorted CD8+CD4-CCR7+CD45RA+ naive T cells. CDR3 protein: CASSPRGGLWGNEQFF. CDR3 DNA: TGTGCCAGCAGCCCCCGTGGGGGACTGTGGGGCAATGAGCAGTTCTTC.